This T cell receptor beta chain was documented in a study of CXCR3-negative and CXCR3-positive naive CD8 T cells. Background on the study: The total count of TRB reads reached approximately 140 million, and each library contributed about 1.5 +/- 0.3 million.

The authors prepared UMI-labeled TRB cDNA libraries by 5' RACE. TCRdb reprocessed the 5' RACE reads, with one entry per CDR3 protein and no DNA. The table counts about 150,000 distinct CDR3 sequences; 0.45% to 0.6% lies in the top ten. Naive cells were sorted as CD45RO-, CCR7+, CD27+ and CD95-. Details on this clonotype: What it binds is unknown.

Regarding the study as a whole: Similar levels of surface CD5 were seen between naive subsets; TCR strength was inferred from TRB CDR3 properties. Memory CD8+ cells showed much lower diversity, while both naive subsets were comparably high. Naive CXCR3-positive cells had TRB CDR3s more hydrophobic than those of CXCR3-negative naive cells.

Germline lookup yields CDR1 MNHEY and CDR2 SMNVEV (reference sequence). The CDR3 length is 17 residues. The clonotype comes from a human donor in good health. Some clones in this sample may be carry-over from other donors' samples. V is TRBV27 and J is TRBJ2-7; without DNA, the TCRdb call of TRBD1 cannot be checked. Sample: naive CXCR3+ CD8+ T cells from blood. Regarding subset: CD45RO-CCR7+CD27+CD95- naive CD8+ T cells expressing CXCR3 (TNR3+). The CDR3 spells CASSSDGGGYYEDEQYF.